This entry concerns a single T cell receptor beta chain. Its cognate antigen is unknown. The sample originates from a study of T-cell memory formation after mild COVID-19. Study-wide points: Clones that contracted from day 15 to 85 were balanced CD4/CD8, while later expanders leaned CD4+.

This CDR3 region has 14 residues. V shed 4 bases and J shed 3 bases, with 8 bases lying between them. Germline assignment: CDR1 KGHDR and CDR2 SFDVKD. MiXCR, applied by TCRdb to the 5' RACE reads, yields one record per CDR3 protein. The data hold 300,000 to 400,000 distinct CDR3 sequences, with around 28% observed a single time. The sample taken for sequencing was PBMCs or a T cell subset sorted from them (not recorded which). This receptor was obtained from an adult woman who had mild COVID-19 (a few samples of this study predate the infection). Cell type and time point are not known. V gene TRBV24-1 combines with J gene TRBJ2-2; D call uncertain. CDR3 coding DNA: TGTGCCACCAGTGACCACGGATACACCGGGGAGCTGTTTTTT. Residues: CATSDHGYTGELFF.